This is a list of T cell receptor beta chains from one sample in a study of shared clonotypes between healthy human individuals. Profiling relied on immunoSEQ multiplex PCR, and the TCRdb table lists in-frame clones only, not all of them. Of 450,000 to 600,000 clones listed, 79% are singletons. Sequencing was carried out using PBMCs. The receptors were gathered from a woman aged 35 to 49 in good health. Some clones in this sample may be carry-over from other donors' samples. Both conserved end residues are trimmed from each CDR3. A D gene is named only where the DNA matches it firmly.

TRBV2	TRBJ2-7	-	ASTRNPYEQY
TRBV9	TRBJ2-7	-	ASSAGGLAGETGEQY
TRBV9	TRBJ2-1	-	ASSGRDHLPLEQF
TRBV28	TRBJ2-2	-	ASPPSMDTNTGELF
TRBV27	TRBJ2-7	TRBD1	ASSSRGLYYEQY
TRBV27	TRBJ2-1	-	ASSTSRNEQF
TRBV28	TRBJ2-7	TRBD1	ASSFLIAPGTGYEQY
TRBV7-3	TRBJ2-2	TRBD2	ASSPRTSGNTGELF
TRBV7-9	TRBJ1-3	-	ASISAKAASGNTIY
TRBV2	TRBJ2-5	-	ASSETGGETQY
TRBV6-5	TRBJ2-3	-	ASSLTAFTDTQY
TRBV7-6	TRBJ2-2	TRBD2	ASSASRSGTAGELF
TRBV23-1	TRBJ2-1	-	ASRGGPHEQF
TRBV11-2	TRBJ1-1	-	ASSAQGSSTEAF
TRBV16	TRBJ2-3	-	ASSQWDHKDTQY
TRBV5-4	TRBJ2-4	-	ASSNDPSGDIQY
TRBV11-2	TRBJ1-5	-	ASSLDRGGNQPQH
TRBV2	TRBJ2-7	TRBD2	ASKRDSTYEQY
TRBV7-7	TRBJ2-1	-	ASSPRTTSYNEQF
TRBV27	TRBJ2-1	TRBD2	ASSPRDYGNEQF
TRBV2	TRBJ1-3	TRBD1	ASSWTGDVSGNTIY
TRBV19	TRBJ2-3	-	ASSSSGASTDTQY
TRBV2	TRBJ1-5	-	ASSGTGQQPQH
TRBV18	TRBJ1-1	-	ASSLRTDPNTEAF
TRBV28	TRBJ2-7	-	ASSSPGDPTYEQY
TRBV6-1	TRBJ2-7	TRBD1	ASRAPGQLTYEQY
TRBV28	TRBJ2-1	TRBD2	ASRGTSSYNEQF
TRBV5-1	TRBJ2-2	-	ASSLDGDNTGELF
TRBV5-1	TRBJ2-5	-	ASSATGIDAEETQY
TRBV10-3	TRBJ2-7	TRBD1	AISDVGQGINEQY
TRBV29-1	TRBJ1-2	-	SGAAGSYGYT
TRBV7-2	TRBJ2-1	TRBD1	ASSYQPNRGKEQF
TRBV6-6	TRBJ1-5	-	ASRMDTYYSNQPQH